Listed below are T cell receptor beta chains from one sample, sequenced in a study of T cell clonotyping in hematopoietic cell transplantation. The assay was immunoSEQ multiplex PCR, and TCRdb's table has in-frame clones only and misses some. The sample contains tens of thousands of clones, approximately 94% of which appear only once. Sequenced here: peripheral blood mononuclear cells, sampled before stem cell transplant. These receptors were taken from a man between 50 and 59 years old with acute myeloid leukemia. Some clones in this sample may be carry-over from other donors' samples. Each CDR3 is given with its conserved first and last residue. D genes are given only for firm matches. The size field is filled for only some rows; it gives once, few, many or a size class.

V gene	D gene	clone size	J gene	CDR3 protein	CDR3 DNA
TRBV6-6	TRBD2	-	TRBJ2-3	CASSYGTNTDTQYF	TGTGCCAGCAGTTATGGGACTAACACAGATACGCAGTATTTT
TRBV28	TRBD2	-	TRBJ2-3	CASMRDYRRYF	TGTGCCAGCATGAGGGACTATCGACGGTATTTT
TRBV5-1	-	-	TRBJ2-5	CASSLAHPQETQYF	TGCGCCAGCAGCTTGGCCCACCCTCAAGAGACCCAGTACTTC
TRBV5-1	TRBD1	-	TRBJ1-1	CASSETGTGGYTEAFF	TGCGCCAGCAGCGAAACCGGGACAGGGGGATACACTGAAGCTTTCTTT
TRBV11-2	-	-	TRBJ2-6	CASSFRTGANVLTF	TGTGCCAGCAGCTTTAGGACAGGGGCCAACGTCCTGACTTTC
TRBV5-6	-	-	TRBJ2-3	CASSLTGGNTQYF	TGTGCCAGCAGCTTGACAGGAGGGAATACGCAGTATTTT
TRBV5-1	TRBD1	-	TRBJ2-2	CASSTGTATTGELFF	TGCGCCAGCAGCACCGGGACAGCGACCACCGGGGAGCTGTTTTTT
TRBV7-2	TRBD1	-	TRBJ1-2	CASSLGQGKAGYTF	TGTGCCAGCAGCCTAGGACAGGGAAAGGCTGGCTACACCTTC
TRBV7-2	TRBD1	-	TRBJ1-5	CASSLYSGQGAQPQHF	TGTGCCAGCAGCTTATATTCCGGCCAGGGGGCGCAGCCCCAGCATTTT
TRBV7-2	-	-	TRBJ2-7	CASSLAGGDEQYF	TGTGCCAGCAGCTTGGCAGGTGGAGACGAGCAGTACTTC
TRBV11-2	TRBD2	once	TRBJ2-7	CASSPLKGLAGRYEQYF	TGTGCCAGCAGCCCGTTGAAGGGACTAGCGGGACGCTACGAGCAGTACTTC
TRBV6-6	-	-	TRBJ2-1	CASTSLTGGDLYEQFF	TGTGCCAGCACCTCTCTTACGGGCGGGGATCTTTATGAGCAGTTCTTC
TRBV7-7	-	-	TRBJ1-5	CASSSYTGRDSNQPQHF	TGTGCCAGCAGCTCCTACACAGGGAGGGATAGCAATCAGCCCCAGCATTTT
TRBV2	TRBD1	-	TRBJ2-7	CAMTGQGVAQYF	TGTGCCATGACGGGACAGGGGGTCGCGCAGTACTTC